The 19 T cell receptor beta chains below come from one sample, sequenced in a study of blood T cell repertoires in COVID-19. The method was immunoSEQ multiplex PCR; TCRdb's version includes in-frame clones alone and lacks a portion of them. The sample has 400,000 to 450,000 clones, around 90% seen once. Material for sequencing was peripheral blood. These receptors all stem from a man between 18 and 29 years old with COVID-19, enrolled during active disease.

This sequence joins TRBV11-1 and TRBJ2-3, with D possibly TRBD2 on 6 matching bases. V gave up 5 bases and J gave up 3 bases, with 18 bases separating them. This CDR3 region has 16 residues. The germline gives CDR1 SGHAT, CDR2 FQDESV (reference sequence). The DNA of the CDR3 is TGTGCCAGCAGCCCCTGGAGACTAGAGCGTACAGATACGCAGTATTTT. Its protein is CASSPWRLERTDTQYF.

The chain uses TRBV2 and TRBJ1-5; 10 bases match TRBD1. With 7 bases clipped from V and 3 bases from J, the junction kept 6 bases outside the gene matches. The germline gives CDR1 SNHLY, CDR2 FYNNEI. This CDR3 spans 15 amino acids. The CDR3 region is CASKRGTGANQPQHF. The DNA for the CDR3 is TGTGCCAGCAAGAGAGGGACAGGGGCCAATCAGCCCCAGCATTTT.

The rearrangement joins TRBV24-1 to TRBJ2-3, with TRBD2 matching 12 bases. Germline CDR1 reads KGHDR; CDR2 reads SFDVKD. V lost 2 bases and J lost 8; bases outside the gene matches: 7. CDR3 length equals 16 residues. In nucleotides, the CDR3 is TGTGCCACCAGTGATTCCTCTAGCGGGAGGGCCGGTACGCAGTATTTT. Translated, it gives CATSDSSSGRAGTQYF.

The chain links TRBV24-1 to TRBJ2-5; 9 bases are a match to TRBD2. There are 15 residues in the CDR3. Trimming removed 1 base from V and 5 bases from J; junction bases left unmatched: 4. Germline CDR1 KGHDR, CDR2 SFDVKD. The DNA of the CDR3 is TGTGCCACCAGTGATTTAGTAGCGGGAGTGGAGACCCAGTACTTC. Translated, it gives CATSDLVAGVETQYF.

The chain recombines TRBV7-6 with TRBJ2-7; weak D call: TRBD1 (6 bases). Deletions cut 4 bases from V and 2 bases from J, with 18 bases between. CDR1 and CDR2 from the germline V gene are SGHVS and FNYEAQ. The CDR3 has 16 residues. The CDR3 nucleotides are TGTGCCAGCAGCTCGGACACAGGGTTCGGTGCCTACGAGCAGTACTTC. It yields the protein CASSSDTGFGAYEQYF. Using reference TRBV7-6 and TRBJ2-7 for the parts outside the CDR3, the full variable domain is GAGVSQSPRYKVTKRGQDVALRCDPISGHVSLYWYRQALGQGPEFLTYFNYEAQQDKSGLPNDRFSAERPEGSISTLTIQRTEQRDSAMYRCASSSDTGFGAYEQYFGPGTRLTVT.

The CDR3 bases are TGTGCCAGCAGCTTACCCTCTAGCGGGGGACCCTACGAGCAGTACTTC. This sequence encodes CASSLPSSGGPYEQYF. This chain joins TRBV7-8 and TRBJ2-7; TRBD2 matches 10 bases. Germline V gene sequence: CDR1 SGHVS, CDR2 FQNEAQ. V lost 2 bases and J lost 2; bases outside the gene matches: 6. This CDR3 region has 16 residues.

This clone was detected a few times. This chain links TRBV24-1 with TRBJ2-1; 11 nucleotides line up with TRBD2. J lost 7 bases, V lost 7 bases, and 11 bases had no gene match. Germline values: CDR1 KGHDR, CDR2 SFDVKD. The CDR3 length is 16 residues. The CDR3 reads CATSPTPSGRLNEQFF. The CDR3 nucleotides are TGTGCCACCAGCCCGACTCCTAGCGGGAGGTTGAATGAGCAGTTCTTC.

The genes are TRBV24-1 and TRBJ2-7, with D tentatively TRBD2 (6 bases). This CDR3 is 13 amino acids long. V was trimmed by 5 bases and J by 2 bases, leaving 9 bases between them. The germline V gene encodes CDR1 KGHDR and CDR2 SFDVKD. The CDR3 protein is CATSAAGPYEQYF. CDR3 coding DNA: TGTGCCACCAGTGCCGCGGGGCCCTACGAGCAGTACTTC.

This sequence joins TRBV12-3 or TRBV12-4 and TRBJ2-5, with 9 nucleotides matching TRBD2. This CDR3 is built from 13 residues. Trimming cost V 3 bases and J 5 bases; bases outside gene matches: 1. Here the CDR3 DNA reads TGTGCCAGCAGTTTCCTAGCGGGGGAGACCCAGTACTTC. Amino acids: CASSFLAGETQYF.

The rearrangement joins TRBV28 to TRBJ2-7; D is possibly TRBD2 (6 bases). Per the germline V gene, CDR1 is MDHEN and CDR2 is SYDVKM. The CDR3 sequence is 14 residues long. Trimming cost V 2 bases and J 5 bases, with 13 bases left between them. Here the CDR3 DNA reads TGTGCCAGCAGTTTAACGGGAGTTTTTAACGAGCAGTACTTC. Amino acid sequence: CASSLTGVFNEQYF.

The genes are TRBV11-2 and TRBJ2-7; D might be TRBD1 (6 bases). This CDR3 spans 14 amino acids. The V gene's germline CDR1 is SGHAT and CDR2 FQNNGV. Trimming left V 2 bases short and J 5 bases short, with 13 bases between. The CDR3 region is CASSLTNTGNEQYF. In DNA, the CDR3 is TGTGCCAGCAGCTTAACAAACACAGGGAACGAGCAGTACTTC. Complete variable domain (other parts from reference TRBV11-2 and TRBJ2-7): EAGVAQSPRYKIIEKRQSVAFWCNPISGHATLYWYQQILGQGPKLLIQFQNNGVVDDSQLPKDRFSAERLKGVDSTLKIQPAKLEDSAVYLCASSLTNTGNEQYFGPGTRLTVT.

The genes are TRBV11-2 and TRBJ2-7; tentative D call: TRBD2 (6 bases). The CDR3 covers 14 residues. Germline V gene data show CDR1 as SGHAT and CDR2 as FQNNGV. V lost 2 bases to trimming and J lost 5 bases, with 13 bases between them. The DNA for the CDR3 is TGTGCCAGCAGCTTAACGGACTACAAACACGAGCAGTACTTC. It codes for CASSLTDYKHEQYF. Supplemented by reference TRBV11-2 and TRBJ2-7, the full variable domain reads EAGVAQSPRYKIIEKRQSVAFWCNPISGHATLYWYQQILGQGPKLLIQFQNNGVVDDSQLPKDRFSAERLKGVDSTLKIQPAKLEDSAVYLCASSLTDYKHEQYFGPGTRLTVT.

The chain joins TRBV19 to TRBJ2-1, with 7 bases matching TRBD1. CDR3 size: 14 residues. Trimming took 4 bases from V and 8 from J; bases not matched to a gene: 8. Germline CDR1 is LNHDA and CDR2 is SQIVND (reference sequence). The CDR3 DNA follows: TGTGCCAGTAGTACACCCGACAGGGCCGATGAGCAGTTCTTC. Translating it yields CASSTPDRADEQFF. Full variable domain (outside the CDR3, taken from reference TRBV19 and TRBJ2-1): DGGITQSPKYLFRKEGQNVTLSCEQNLNHDAMYWYRQDPGQGLRLIYYSQIVNDFQKGDIAEGYSVSREKKESFPLTVTSAQKNPTAFYLCASSTPDRADEQFFGPGTRLTVL.

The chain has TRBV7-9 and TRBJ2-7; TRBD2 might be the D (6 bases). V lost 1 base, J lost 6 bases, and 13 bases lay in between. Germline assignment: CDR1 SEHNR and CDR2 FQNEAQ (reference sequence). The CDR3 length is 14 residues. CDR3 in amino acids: CASSLVGGDGEQYF. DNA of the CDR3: TGTGCCAGCAGCTTAGTAGGAGGGGACGGCGAGCAGTACTTC.

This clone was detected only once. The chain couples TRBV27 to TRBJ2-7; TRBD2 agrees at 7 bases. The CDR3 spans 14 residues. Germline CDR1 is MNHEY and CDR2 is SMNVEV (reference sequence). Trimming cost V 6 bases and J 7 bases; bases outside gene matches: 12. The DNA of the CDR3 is TGTGCCAGCAGCCCGGGGGGAGGAGGTCTTGAGCAGTACTTC. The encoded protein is CASSPGGGGLEQYF.

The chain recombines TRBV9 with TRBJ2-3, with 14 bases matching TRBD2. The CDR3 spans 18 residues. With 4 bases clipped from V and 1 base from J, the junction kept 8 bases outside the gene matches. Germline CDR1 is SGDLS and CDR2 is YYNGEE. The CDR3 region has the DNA TGTGCCAGCAGCCCCATTGGGACTAGCGGGAGCCGCACAGATACGCAGTATTTT. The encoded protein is CASSPIGTSGSRTDTQYF.

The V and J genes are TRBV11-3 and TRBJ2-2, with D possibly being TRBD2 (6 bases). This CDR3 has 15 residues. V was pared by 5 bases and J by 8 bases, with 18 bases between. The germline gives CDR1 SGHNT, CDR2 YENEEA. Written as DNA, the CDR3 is TGTGCCAGCAGCCCGACGGCGGGATCAGTGGGGGAGCTGTTTTTT. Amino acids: CASSPTAGSVGELFF. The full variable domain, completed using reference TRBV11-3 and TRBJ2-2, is EAGVVQSPRYKIIEKKQPVAFWCNPISGHNTLYWYLQNLGQGPELLIRYENEEAVDDSQLPKDRFSAERLKGVDSTLKIQPAELGDSAVYLCASSPTAGSVGELFFGEGSRLTVL.

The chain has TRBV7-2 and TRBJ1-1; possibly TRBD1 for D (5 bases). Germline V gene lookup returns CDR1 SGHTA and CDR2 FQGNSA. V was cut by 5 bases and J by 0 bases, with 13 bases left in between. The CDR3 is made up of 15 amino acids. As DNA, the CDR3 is TGTGCCAGCAGCCTACCCAGGACAATGAACACTGAAGCTTTCTTT. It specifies CASSLPRTMNTEAFF.

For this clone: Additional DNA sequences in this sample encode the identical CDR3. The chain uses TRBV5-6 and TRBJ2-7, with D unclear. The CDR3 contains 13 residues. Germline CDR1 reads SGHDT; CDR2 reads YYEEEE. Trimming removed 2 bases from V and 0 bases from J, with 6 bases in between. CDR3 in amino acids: CASSFSGSYEQYF. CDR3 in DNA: TGTGCCAGCAGCTTTTCCGGCTCCTACGAGCAGTACTTC.